Presented here are 21 T cell receptor beta chains from one specimen sequenced in a study of cytomegalovirus exposure and HLA in healthy donors. It was with 60 Vbeta and 13 Jbeta primers that the PCR ran. Assay used: immunoSEQ multiplex PCR; TCRdb lists only in-frame clones, some missing. Among some 160,000 clones listed, about 75% were seen once. Sequencing used PBMCs. The source is a man in his sixties in good health and CMV-seronegative.

V and J are TRBV11-2 and TRBJ1-1; D may be TRBD1 (6 bases). Germline V CDR1 and CDR2: SGHAT, FQNNGV. The V end was cut by 0 bases, the J end by 13 bases, with 18 bases between. This CDR3 has 14 amino acids. The CDR3 nucleotides are TGTGCCAGCAGCTTAGATCGACAGGCCCAAGCTTTTTTCTTT. It specifies CASSLDRQAQAFFF.

This clone showed up just a few times. The chain recombines TRBV5-1 with TRBJ2-2; D is unclear. In germline, CDR1 is SGHRS, CDR2 YFSETQ. V was pared by 5 bases and J by 4 bases, with 9 bases between. The CDR3 is 13 residues long. CDR3 coding DNA: TGCGCCAGCAGGAGGAGTGGCACCGGGGAGCTGTTTTTT. Translated, it gives CASRRSGTGELFF.

The chain is built from TRBV19 and TRBJ2-7, with TRBD1 matching 8 bases. Germline trimming cut 3 bases from V and 6 bases from J; bases unmatched to any gene: 10. The CDR3 is made up of 15 amino acids. Germline CDR1 is LNHDA and CDR2 is SQIVND (reference sequence). The CDR3 loop is CASSITRQGTGEQYF. The CDR3 coding sequence is TGTGCCAGTAGTATTACGCGACAGGGGACAGGCGAGCAGTACTTC.

This clone showed up just once. The chain has TRBV5-1 and TRBJ2-1, with 10 nucleotides matching TRBD2. Trimming at V came to 0 bases and at J to 7 bases, leaving 4 bases not matched to a gene. This CDR3 comprises 15 residues. The germline CDR1 and CDR2 sequences are SGHRS and YFSETQ. CDR3 amino acids: CASSLEAGGWNEQFF. The CDR3, as DNA: TGCGCCAGCAGCTTGGAAGCGGGAGGGTGGAATGAGCAGTTCTTC.

The chain employs TRBV2 and TRBJ1-1; TRBD1 might be the D (6 bases). The CDR3 is 16 amino acids. Germline V gene data show CDR1 as SNHLY and CDR2 as FYNNEI. Trimming removed 5 bases at V and 0 bases at J, with 16 bases between. CDR3 residues: CASSRSGGGMNTEAFF. The CDR3 region has the DNA TGTGCCAGCAGTAGGTCGGGAGGGGGAATGAACACTGAAGCTTTCTTT.

This CDR3 reads CAISEFLLASTGELFF. The CDR3 nucleotides are TGTGCCATCAGTGAGTTTCTGTTAGCGAGCACCGGGGAGCTGTTTTTT. The chain is built from TRBV10-3 and TRBJ2-2; D might be TRBD2 (5 bases). Germline CDR1 reads ENHRY; CDR2 reads SYGVKD. Trimming cost V 1 base and J 4 bases, with 13 bases left between them. The CDR3 is made up of 16 amino acids.

V usage is TRBV29-1 and J usage is TRBJ2-3; 8 bases map to TRBD2. The CDR3 runs to 16 residues. Trimming cost V 4 bases and J 0 bases; bases outside gene matches: 9. CDR1 is SQVTM and CDR2 is ANQGSEA in the germline V gene. The DNA of the CDR3 is TGCAGCGTTGGTACTAGCGGAGCCCCTAGCACAGATACGCAGTATTTT. Translated, it gives CSVGTSGAPSTDTQYF.

This clone was found once. The rearrangement links TRBV30 to TRBJ1-5; no definite D call. The V end lost 5 bases, the J end lost 4 bases, and 12 bases lay between the germline ends. Germline values: CDR1 GTSNPN, CDR2 SVGIG (reference sequence). The CDR3 has 13 residues. The CDR3 loop reads CAWGNGENQPQHF. CDR3 bases: TGTGCCTGGGGAAACGGGGAAAATCAGCCCCAGCATTTT.

The chain links TRBV7-6 to TRBJ2-7, with a possible D match to TRBD2 (5 bases). CDR3 length: 12 amino acids. Germline CDR1 and CDR2: SGHVS and FNYEAQ. V gave up 8 bases and J gave up 7 bases, with 15 bases separating them. The CDR3 DNA reads as TGTGCCAGCGGACTTCCGGGCGGGGAGCAGTACTTC. Translating gives CASGLPGGEQYF. Full variable domain (outside the CDR3, taken from reference TRBV7-6 and TRBJ2-7): GAGVSQSPRYKVTKRGQDVALRCDPISGHVSLYWYRQALGQGPEFLTYFNYEAQQDKSGLPNDRFSAERPEGSISTLTIQRTEQRDSAMYRCASGLPGGEQYFGPGTRLTVT.

This clone showed up just once. J is TRBJ2-1 and V is TRBV6-5, with 10 bases matching TRBD2. The CDR3 has 15 amino acids. The V segment lost 5 bases and the J segment 7 bases; nucleotides outside the gene matches: 8. In germline, CDR1 is MNHEY, CDR2 SVGAGI. The CDR3 region is CASSRPGLAMNEQFF. The CDR3 DNA reads as TGTGCCAGCAGTCGCCCGGGACTAGCGATGAATGAGCAGTTCTTC.

The chain carries TRBV4-3 and TRBJ1-1, with D possibly matching TRBD1 (5 bases). The germline CDR1 and CDR2 sequences are LGHNA and YSLEER. This CDR3 spans 15 amino acids. V was cut by 4 bases and J by 4 bases, with 16 bases left in between. This chain's CDR3 is CASSLDGRGSTEAFF. CDR3 sequence (DNA): TGCGCCAGCAGCCTGGATGGCCGGGGGTCCACTGAAGCTTTCTTT.

The gene calls are TRBV28 and TRBJ2-6; possible D gene TRBD1, 6 bases. Germline CDR1 MDHEN, CDR2 SYDVKM. Trimming took off 2 bases at V and 0 bases at J, with 26 bases between the two ends. This CDR3 is built from 22 residues. CDR3 nucleotides: TGTGCCAGCAGTTTAATGGGTTCGTGGGGGCGCGACCCTTTCTCTGGGGCCAACGTCCTGACTTTC. Protein product: CASSLMGSWGRDPFSGANVLTF.

This chain links TRBV5-4 with TRBJ2-5; 8 nucleotides line up with TRBD1. With 1 base clipped from V and 5 bases from J, the junction kept 7 bases outside the gene matches. Germline V gives CDR1 SGHNT, CDR2 YYREEE (reference sequence). The CDR3 is made up of 15 amino acids. The CDR3 loop reads CASSLNAGGGETQYF. In nucleotides, the CDR3 is TGTGCCAGCAGCTTGAACGCAGGGGGCGGGGAGACCCAGTACTTC.

This rearrangement joins TRBV5-6 to TRBJ2-7, with 15 bases identical to TRBD2. The CDR3 extends over 17 amino acids. Germline CDR1 SGHDT, CDR2 YYEEEE. V lost 3 bases to trimming and J lost 6 bases; unmatched junction nucleotides: 10. CDR3 DNA sequence: TGTGCCAGCAGCTCCCGGACTAGCGGGAGGGCCGAGACCGAGCAGTACTTC. This codes for CASSSRTSGRAETEQYF.

The CDR3 spells CASSLGAGQPQHF. In nucleotides, the CDR3 is TGTGCCAGCAGCTTGGGGGCTGGACAGCCCCAGCATTTT. This rearrangement joins TRBV7-7 to TRBJ1-5; a possible D gene is TRBD1 (6 bases). The CDR3 loop spans 13 amino acids. Germline V gene data show CDR1 as SSHAT and CDR2 as FNYEAQ (reference sequence). With 3 bases removed from V and 7 bases from J, the gap between germline ends came to 10 bases.

This clone came up once. The V and J genes are TRBV9 and TRBJ1-4; D may be TRBD1 (5 bases). V was pared by 0 bases and J by 8 bases, with 11 bases between. This CDR3 has 14 amino acids. The germline V gene encodes CDR1 SGDLS and CDR2 YYNGEE. This CDR3 is CASSVGSGNEKLFF. The CDR3 nucleotides read TGTGCCAGCAGCGTAGGGTCAGGGAACGAAAAACTGTTTTTT.

The rearrangement uses TRBV6-5 and TRBJ1-5; D is unresolved. Per germline, CDR1 MNHEY and CDR2 SVGAGI. Trimming shortened V by 0 bases and J by 9 bases, and 9 bases separated the two germline ends. This CDR3 is built from 13 residues. CDR3 loop: CASSYSKSGPQHF. CDR3 DNA: TGTGCCAGCAGTTACTCGAAAAGCGGGCCCCAGCATTTT.

The rearrangement joins TRBV5-1 to TRBJ2-5; 7 bases agree with TRBD2. Germline assignment: CDR1 SGHRS and CDR2 YFSETQ. V lost 4 bases, J lost 3 bases, and 9 bases stayed unmatched. The CDR3 is 15 residues long. The CDR3 reads CASSPDRLAEETQYF. The CDR3 DNA reads TGCGCCAGCAGCCCCGATCGACTAGCTGAAGAGACCCAGTACTTC. Drawing the rest from reference TRBV5-1 and TRBJ2-5, the complete variable domain is KAGVTQTPRYLIKTRGQQVTLSCSPISGHRSVSWYQQTPGQGLQFLFEYFSETQRNKGNFPGRFSGRQFSNSRSEMNVSTLELGDSALYLCASSPDRLAEETQYFGPGTRLLVL.

This chain joins TRBV15 and TRBJ1-2; 12 bases line up with TRBD1. Trimming at V came to 3 bases and at J to 6 bases, leaving 8 bases not matched to a gene. The CDR3 has 16 amino acids. The germline V gene encodes CDR1 LNHNV and CDR2 YYDKDF (reference sequence). The CDR3 sequence: CATSSRDRGRPDGYTF. The CDR3 nucleotides read TGTGCCACCAGCAGCCGGGACAGGGGGCGCCCAGATGGCTACACCTTC.

The chain carries TRBV2 and TRBJ2-2, with TRBD2 matching over 8 bases. V dropped 6 bases and J dropped 4; count of bases not matched to a gene: 1. CDR1 and CDR2 from the germline V gene are SNHLY and FYNNEI. The CDR3 is 13 amino acids. The CDR3 DNA sequence: TGTGCCAGCAGCGGGAGGGTCACCGGGGAGCTGTTTTTT. This translates into CASSGRVTGELFF.

Only a few counts were recorded for this clone. The chain couples TRBV28 to TRBJ1-5, with 8 bases that match TRBD1. V lost 0 bases, J lost 6 bases, and 16 bases stayed unmatched. Germline V gene sequence: CDR1 MDHEN, CDR2 SYDVKM. The CDR3 covers 19 residues. In DNA form, the CDR3 reads TGTGCCAGCAGTTTATGGCCGACAGGGGTCGATCTCGGGGGTCAGCCCCAGCATTTT. Translating it yields CASSLWPTGVDLGGQPQHF.